The rows below give T cell receptor beta chains drawn from one sample of a study of CD8 T cells in ankylosing spondylitis. In TCRdb, the 5' RACE reads were re-called with MiXCR into one record per CDR3 protein. Among a few hundred thousand distinct CDR3 sequences listed, 18% were seen once. Sequencing was done on a sample of blood, either unsorted or a sorted T cell fraction (not recorded which). These receptors were collected from a male donor with ankylosing spondylitis or in good health (not recorded which). The CDR3 runs from the conserved cysteine through the conserved F or W. The order of the fields is V gene, clone size, J gene, D gene, CDR3 DNA, CDR3 protein. The D gene is left open where the match is weak. Not every row has a clone size; where given, it reads once, few, many or a size class.

TRBV29-1	few	TRBJ2-3	.	TGCAGCGTAGAAGACAGGCCAGATACGCAGTATTTT	CSVEDRPDTQYF
TRBV4-1	many	TRBJ1-2	TRBD1	TGCGCCAGCAGTGGGGCAGGGGGAGGTAACTATGGCTACACCTTC	CASSGAGGGNYGYTF
TRBV12-3/TRBV12-4	many	TRBJ1-4	TRBD1	TGTGCCAGCAGCTCCGGGACAGGGCGTGAAAAACTGTTTTTT	CASSSGTGREKLFF
TRBV5-6	.	TRBJ1-1	.	TGTGCCAGCAACTGGGGGGGGGCGAACACTGAAGCTTTCTTT	CASNWGGANTEAFF
TRBV20-1	few	TRBJ2-3	.	TGCAGTGCTAAACAGAACACAGATACGCAGTATTTT	CSAKQNTDTQYF
TRBV6-9	.	TRBJ2-1	TRBD2	TGTGCCAGCAGTTGTATCGGGACTAGCGGGAGTAGTGCTGAGCAGTTCTTC	CASSCIGTSGSSAEQFF
TRBV4-1	few	TRBJ2-3	.	TGCGCCAGCAGCCAAGCGGGACTCTTGGGAGATACGCAGTATTTT	CASSQAGLLGDTQYF
TRBV7-7	few	TRBJ2-1	TRBD2	TGTGCTAGCAGCCTCCTAGCGGGAGGGGATGAGCAGTTCTTC	CASSLLAGGDEQFF
TRBV25-1	.	TRBJ1-5	TRBD1	TGTGCCAGCAGTGAATCTTCAGACAGGGAGCCTCAGCATTTT	CASSESSDREPQHF
TRBV12-3/TRBV12-4	few	TRBJ2-7	.	TGTGCCAGCAGCGGGCCTCACGCCCCCTACGAGCAGTACTTC	CASSGPHAPYEQYF
TRBV5-5	few	TRBJ2-7	TRBD1	TGTGCCAGCAGCTTAACCAGGGGGCAGAACGAGCAGTACTTC	CASSLTRGQNEQYF
TRBV29-1	many	TRBJ2-5	TRBD1	TGCAGCTCCTTGGGACAGCAAGAGACCCAGTACTTC	CSSLGQQETQYF
TRBV4-2	.	TRBJ2-2	TRBD2	TGTGCCAGCAGCCAAGTCGGCGGGAGGGCCCCCGGGGAGCTGTTTTTT	CASSQVGGRAPGELFF
TRBV15	.	TRBJ2-7	TRBD2	TGTGCCACCAGCAGAGATCCGGGGCTAGCGGGTCCCGAGCAGTACTTC	CATSRDPGLAGPEQYF
TRBV20-1	few	TRBJ2-1	TRBD2	TGCAGTGCTAGAGATAGCGGGAGGGCCTCCAATGAGCAGTTCTTC	CSARDSGRASNEQFF
TRBV7-6	few	TRBJ1-4	TRBD1	TGTGCCAGCAGCCCAGATCGGGACAGGGGATATGAAAAACTGTTTTTT	CASSPDRDRGYEKLFF
TRBV20-1	many	TRBJ2-2	.	TGCAGTGCTAGAGACGGGCAGGGTGAGGTCGGGGAGCTGTTTTTT	CSARDGQGEVGELFF
TRBV6-5	many	TRBJ2-1	TRBD2	TGTGCCAGCAGTTACTCCCCTCTAGCGGGAGGCCACAATGAGCAGTTCTTC	CASSYSPLAGGHNEQFF
TRBV5-6	.	TRBJ2-7	.	TGTGCCAGCAACATACACCGGTTTGCCGAGCAGTACTTC	CASNIHRFAEQYF
TRBV20-1	.	TRBJ2-3	TRBD1	TGCAGTGCTAGAGGACAGGGGGTATTCACAGATACGCAGTATTTT	CSARGQGVFTDTQYF
TRBV7-9	.	TRBJ2-1	.	TGTGCCAGCAGCCTACCGGGACTTGAGGGCAATGAGCAGTTCTTC	CASSLPGLEGNEQFF
TRBV4-1	many	TRBJ1-1	TRBD1	TGCGCCAGCAGCCAAGGGTGGACAGGGGCTGTTGAAGCTTTCTTT	CASSQGWTGAVEAFF
TRBV11-2	few	TRBJ2-1	TRBD2	TGTGCCAGCAGCAATAGCGGGAGATGGCACAATGAGCAGTTCTTC	CASSNSGRWHNEQFF
TRBV25-1	many	TRBJ2-5	.	TGTGCCAGCAGCCATGGACTCCTCGGGGAGACCCAGTACTTC	CASSHGLLGETQYF
TRBV29-1	few	TRBJ2-7	.	TGCAGCGTTGGTGAAGGGTTGCTCGAGCAGTACTTC	CSVGEGLLEQYF
TRBV27	many	TRBJ2-7	.	TGTGCCAGCAGTTTACTCGACAGTGTTCACGAGCAGTACTTC	CASSLLDSVHEQYF
TRBV29-1	many	TRBJ2-4	.	TGCAGCGTTGAGTCCCCTATTGGGAATCACATTCAGTACTTC	CSVESPIGNHIQYF
TRBV5-1	.	TRBJ2-1	TRBD1	TGCGCCAGCAGCCCGACCCCGGACAGGGGGAGCTCCTACAATGAGCAGTTCTTC	CASSPTPDRGSSYNEQFF
TRBV27	.	TRBJ2-5	.	TGTGCCAGCAGTTTGGGTAGCAGCCAAGAGACCCAGTACTTC	CASSLGSSQETQYF
TRBV11-2	few	TRBJ1-4	TRBD1	TGTGCCAGCAGCTTAGGACAGGGACATGAAAAACTGTTTTTT	CASSLGQGHEKLFF
TRBV6-1	.	TRBJ2-5	TRBD2	TGTGCCAGCACCCAAGGGGCGGGAGGGTACCAAGAGACCCAGTACTTC	CASTQGAGGYQETQYF
TRBV6-2/TRBV6-3	few	TRBJ2-7	TRBD2	TGTGCCAGCAGCGGACTAGCGGGAGTTGTATACGAGCAGTACTTC	CASSGLAGVVYEQYF
TRBV29-1	few	TRBJ2-7	TRBD2	TGCAGCGCCCCCGGGGCTAGCGGGACGCACGAGCAGTACTTC	CSAPGASGTHEQYF
TRBV7-3	.	TRBJ2-7	TRBD2	TGTGCCAGCAGCTTAGGGGCGGGAGGAGGCTACGAGCAGTACTTC	CASSLGAGGGYEQYF
TRBV5-1	many	TRBJ2-2	.	TGCGCCAGCAGCTGGGGGGACGGACAGGTGACCGGGGAGCTGTTTTTT	CASSWGDGQVTGELFF
TRBV7-9	.	TRBJ2-7	TRBD2	TGTGCCAGCAGCGACTCCAGCGGGGGTGAGCAGTACTTC	CASSDSSGGEQYF
TRBV12-3/TRBV12-4	few	TRBJ1-5	TRBD1	TGTGCCAGCGGACAGGCAGATCAGCCCCAGCATTTT	CASGQADQPQHF
TRBV27	.	TRBJ2-2	.	TGTGCCAGCAGTTTATCGGCCTCCACCGGGGAGCTGTTTTTT	CASSLSASTGELFF
TRBV28	few	TRBJ2-1	TRBD2	TGTGCCAGCAGTTTTGGGCGGGGCGGGAGGTCCTACAATGAGCAGTTCTTC	CASSFGRGGRSYNEQFF
TRBV18	many	TRBJ1-4	.	TGTGCCAGCTCAATGCCGGGACGCTATGAAAAACTGTTTTTT	CASSMPGRYEKLFF
TRBV5-1	.	TRBJ2-7	TRBD2	TGCGCCAGCAGCTACGCCGGGACTAGCGGGAGGAGCTCCTACGAGCAGTACTTC	CASSYAGTSGRSSYEQYF
TRBV20-1	many	TRBJ2-1	.	TGCAGTGCTAGAGATCCCGCGGTTCGTAATGAGCAGTTCTTC	CSARDPAVRNEQFF
TRBV12-3/TRBV12-4	many	TRBJ2-7	.	TGTGCCAGCAGCTGGGGGGGGCCCTACGAGCAGTACTTC	CASSWGGPYEQYF
TRBV4-1	.	TRBJ1-3	.	TGCGCCAGCCGTCTGGCAGGTGACTCTGGAAACACCATATATTTT	CASRLAGDSGNTIYF